This is a list of T cell receptor beta chains from one sample in a study of radiotherapy plus CTLA-4 blockade in lung cancer. Only in-frame clones appear in the TCRdb table, and some are missing; sequencing was by immunoSEQ multiplex PCR. The repertoire has around 70,000 clones, approximately 76% of them found once; the top ten carry about 17%. Here the sequenced sample was peripheral blood, taken from a patient treated with radiotherapy plus ipilimumab. The receptors come from a human donor with non-small cell lung cancer whose response to radiotherapy plus ipilimumab could not be evaluated. Some clones in this sample may be carry-over from other donors' samples. CDR3s leave out the opening cysteine and the closing phenylalanine or tryptophan.

v_call: TRBV11-2
j_call: TRBJ1-2
cdr3_length: 12
cdr3_aa: ASSLDRANYGYT

v_call: TRBV19
j_call: TRBJ1-2
cdr3_length: 11
cdr3_aa: ASSPDAEYGYT

v_call: TRBV9
j_call: TRBJ1-2
cdr3_length: 13
cdr3_aa: ASSVTTGVNYGYT

v_call: TRBV2
j_call: TRBJ2-1
cdr3_length: 11
cdr3_aa: ASRSGLRGEQF

v_call: TRBV11-1
j_call: TRBJ2-7
cdr3_length: 9
cdr3_aa: ASSLQGRQY

v_call: TRBV19
j_call: TRBJ1-4
cdr3_length: 14
cdr3_aa: ASSIRPGTGDEKLF

v_call: TRBV9
j_call: TRBJ1-2
cdr3_length: 11
cdr3_aa: ASSVVEFYGYT

v_call: TRBV2
j_call: TRBJ1-1
cdr3_length: 12
cdr3_aa: ASTIRGGNTEAF

v_call: TRBV7-9
j_call: TRBJ1-4
cdr3_length: 15
cdr3_aa: ASSLALVGQVYEKLF

v_call: TRBV6-5
j_call: TRBJ2-7
cdr3_length: 13
cdr3_aa: ASSPGAGPTYEQY

v_call: TRBV9
j_call: TRBJ2-7
cdr3_length: 13
cdr3_aa: ASSYGLAEPYEQY

v_call: TRBV4-3
j_call: TRBJ2-5
cdr3_length: 11
cdr3_aa: ASSQVRSETQY

v_call: TRBV7-2
j_call: TRBJ1-6
cdr3_length: 13
cdr3_aa: ASSLVGQQNSPLH

v_call: TRBV5-1
j_call: TRBJ2-1
cdr3_length: 14
cdr3_aa: ASSGLGGGTYNEQF

v_call: TRBV4-3
j_call: TRBJ2-7
cdr3_length: 14
cdr3_aa: ASSQGTGGSSYEQY

v_call: TRBV25-1
j_call: TRBJ1-2
cdr3_length: 12
cdr3_aa: ASGLPGQVFGYT

v_call: TRBV7-8
j_call: TRBJ1-5
cdr3_length: 14
cdr3_aa: ASSPGGGIGNQPQH

v_call: TRBV7-8
j_call: TRBJ2-1
cdr3_length: 11
cdr3_aa: ASSLTGGHEQF

v_call: TRBV28
j_call: TRBJ1-5
cdr3_length: 12
cdr3_aa: ASSLGQGNQPQH

v_call: TRBV29-1
j_call: TRBJ1-2
cdr3_length: 11
cdr3_aa: SVTGIYGAGYT

v_call: TRBV6-6
j_call: TRBJ2-3
cdr3_length: 13
cdr3_aa: ASAGSGGAPATQY

v_call: TRBV6-5
j_call: TRBJ1-6
cdr3_length: 11
cdr3_aa: ASSQTDSAPLH

v_call: TRBV7-9
j_call: TRBJ2-1
cdr3_length: 13
cdr3_aa: ASSPPSGGNHEQF

v_call: TRBV6-5
j_call: TRBJ2-7
cdr3_length: 14
cdr3_aa: ASSYQGGTGSYEQY

v_call: TRBV19
j_call: TRBJ2-7
cdr3_length: 11
cdr3_aa: ASSTYRDDEQY

v_call: TRBV7-6
j_call: TRBJ2-7
cdr3_length: 14
cdr3_aa: ASSLSNQTGDYEQY

v_call: TRBV19
j_call: TRBJ1-4
cdr3_length: 12
cdr3_aa: ASGPGQGTRKLF

v_call: TRBV18
j_call: TRBJ1-5
cdr3_length: 14
cdr3_aa: ASSPPRGQGTQPQH

v_call: TRBV29-1
j_call: TRBJ2-1
cdr3_length: 12
cdr3_aa: SVERDRTYNEQF

v_call: TRBV6-6
j_call: TRBJ1-5
cdr3_length: 11
cdr3_aa: ASSYRGDQPQH

v_call: TRBV19
j_call: TRBJ1-1
cdr3_length: 17
cdr3_aa: ASSRRGLTLIATNTEAF

v_call: TRBV30
j_call: TRBJ1-1
cdr3_length: 10
cdr3_aa: AWSVPPLEAF

v_call: TRBV2
j_call: TRBJ2-7
cdr3_length: 10
cdr3_aa: ASSEFGYEQY

v_call: TRBV19
j_call: TRBJ2-7
cdr3_length: 12
cdr3_aa: ASSATGAYYEQY

v_call: TRBV4-3
j_call: TRBJ2-2
cdr3_length: 15
cdr3_aa: ASSQDYLTGNTGELF

v_call: TRBV9
j_call: TRBJ2-5
cdr3_length: 12
cdr3_aa: ASSAQAGGETQY

v_call: TRBV7-2
j_call: TRBJ1-5
cdr3_length: 14
cdr3_aa: ASSPRAGAYNQPQH

v_call: TRBV5-1
j_call: TRBJ1-1
cdr3_length: 14
cdr3_aa: ASSPKWGLMNTEAF

v_call: TRBV28
j_call: TRBJ2-7
cdr3_length: 17
cdr3_aa: ASSFSRGGTRDDSYEQY

v_call: TRBV6-5
j_call: TRBJ2-7
cdr3_length: 9
cdr3_aa: ASSVGVEQY

v_call: TRBV15
j_call: TRBJ2-7
cdr3_length: 12
cdr3_aa: ATSRGPLTYEQY

v_call: TRBV6-5
j_call: TRBJ2-3
cdr3_length: 9
cdr3_aa: ASSFAGTQY

v_call: TRBV6-6
j_call: TRBJ1-2
cdr3_length: 10
cdr3_aa: ASRQGDKGYT

v_call: TRBV6-1
j_call: TRBJ2-4
cdr3_length: 11
cdr3_aa: ASSNREFDIQY

v_call: TRBV2
j_call: TRBJ2-5
cdr3_length: 13
cdr3_aa: ASSEARGGEETQY

v_call: TRBV2
j_call: TRBJ1-1
cdr3_length: 12
cdr3_aa: ASLKTGKVTEAF

v_call: TRBV6-1
j_call: TRBJ1-1
cdr3_length: 12
cdr3_aa: ASRPPGQGFRAF

v_call: TRBV10-3
j_call: TRBJ1-5
cdr3_length: 11
cdr3_aa: AISRQGEQPQH

v_call: TRBV5-8
j_call: TRBJ1-4
cdr3_length: 14
cdr3_aa: ASSLVSTGANEKLF

v_call: TRBV19
j_call: TRBJ1-1
cdr3_length: 15
cdr3_aa: ASSITSSRRVNTEAF